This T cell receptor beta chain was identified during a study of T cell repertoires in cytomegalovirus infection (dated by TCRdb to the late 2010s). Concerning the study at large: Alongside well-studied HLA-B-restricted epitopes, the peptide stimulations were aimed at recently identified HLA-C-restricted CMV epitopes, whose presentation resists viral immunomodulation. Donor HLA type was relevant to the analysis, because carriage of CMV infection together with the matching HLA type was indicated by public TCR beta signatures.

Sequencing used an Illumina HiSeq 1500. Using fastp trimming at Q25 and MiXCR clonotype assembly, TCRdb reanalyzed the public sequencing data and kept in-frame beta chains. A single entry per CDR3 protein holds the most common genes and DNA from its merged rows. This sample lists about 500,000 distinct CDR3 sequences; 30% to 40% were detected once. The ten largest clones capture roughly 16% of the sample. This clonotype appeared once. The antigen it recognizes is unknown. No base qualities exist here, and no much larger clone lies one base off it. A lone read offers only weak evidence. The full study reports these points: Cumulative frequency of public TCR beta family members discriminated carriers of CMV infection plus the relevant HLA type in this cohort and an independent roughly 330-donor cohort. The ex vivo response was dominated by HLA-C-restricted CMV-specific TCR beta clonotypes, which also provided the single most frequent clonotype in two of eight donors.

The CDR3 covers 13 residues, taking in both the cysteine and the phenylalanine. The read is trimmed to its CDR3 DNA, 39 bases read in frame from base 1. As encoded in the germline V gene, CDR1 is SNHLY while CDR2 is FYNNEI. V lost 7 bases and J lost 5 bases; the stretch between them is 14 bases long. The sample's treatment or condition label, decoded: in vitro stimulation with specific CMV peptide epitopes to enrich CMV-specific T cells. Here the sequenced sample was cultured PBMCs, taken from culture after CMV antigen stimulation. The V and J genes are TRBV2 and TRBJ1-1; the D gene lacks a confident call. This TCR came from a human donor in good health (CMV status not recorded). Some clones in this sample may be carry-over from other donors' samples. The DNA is TGTGCCAGCACCTCGGACGTTTCAACTGAAGCTTTCTTT. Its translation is CASTSDVSTEAFF. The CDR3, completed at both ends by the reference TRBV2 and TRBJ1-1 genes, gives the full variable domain EPEVTQTPSHQVTQMGQEVILRCVPISNHLYFYWYRQILGQKVEFLVSFYNNEISEKSEIFDDQFSVERPDGSNFTLKIRSTKLEDSAMYFCASTSDVSTEAFFGQGTRLTVV.